Below, 18 T cell receptor beta chains from the same sample are listed, as sequenced in a study of T cells in Graves' hyperthyroidism and ophthalmopathy. Regions amplified from RNA transcripts were the TCR beta CDR3 regions. Researchers ran a first-round RT-PCR on the TCR CDR3 using the HTBI primer set. MiXCR, run by TCRdb on the multiplex PCR reads, gives a single entry per CDR3 protein. The data contain hundreds of thousands of distinct CDR3 sequences, about 15% of them singletons. The sample consisted of blood. The receptors shown here come from a woman aged 18 to 35 with Graves' hyperthyroidism.

The V and J genes are TRBV15 and TRBJ2-4; TRBD1 matches 8 bases. Germline values: CDR1 LNHNV, CDR2 YYDKDF (reference sequence). With V trimmed by 8 bases and J by 0 bases, 6 bases remained unmatched. The length of the CDR3 is 15 residues. The CDR3 nucleotides are TGTGCCACCGGGGGACAGGCTCTAGCCAAAAACATTCAGTACTTC. Translated: CATGGQALAKNIQYF. Looking up the rest from reference TRBV15 and TRBJ2-4 gives the full variable domain: DAMVIQNPRYQVTQFGKPVTLSCSQTLNHNVMYWYQQKSSQAPKLLFHYYDKDFNNEADTPDNFQSRRPNTSFCFLDIRSPGLGDTAMYLCATGGQALAKNIQYFGAGTRLSVL.

This clonotype was detected ten times or more. This chain links TRBV3-1 with TRBJ2-7; D might be TRBD1 (6 bases). This CDR3 has 15 residues. CDR1 is LGHDT, CDR2 YNNKEL, per germline (reference sequence). Between the trimmed V and J ends, which lost 0 bases and 0 bases, there was a span of 9 bases. The CDR3 nucleotides are TGTGCCAGCAGCCAAGATTCAGGGGCCTCCTACGAGCAGTACTTC. Encoded protein: CASSQDSGASYEQYF.

Ten or more counts support this clonotype. The chain is built from TRBV7-9 and TRBJ1-1; D remains unclear. Trimming removed 1 base at V and 3 bases at J, with 6 bases between. The CDR3 extends over 13 amino acids. Germline lookup yields CDR1 SEHNR and CDR2 FQNEAQ (reference sequence). The CDR3 spells CASSLVTDTEAFF. CDR3 bases: TGTGCCAGCAGCTTAGTCACTGACACTGAAGCTTTCTTT.

Comment on this clonotype: One base away lies a much larger clone, so this may be a sequencing read error. This rearrangement joins TRBV18 to TRBJ2-1, with 7 positions matching TRBD1. The CDR3 contains 16 residues. Germline values: CDR1 KGHSH, CDR2 LQKENI. The CDR3 DNA reads TGTGCCGGCTCACCCTCCCAAGGGACAGCTTACAATGAGCAGTTCTTC. Protein sequence: CAGSPSQGTAYNEQFF. Full variable domain (rest looked up from reference TRBV18 and TRBJ2-1): NAGVMQNPRHLVRRRGQEARLRCSPMKGHSHVYWYRQLPEEGLKFMVYLQKENIIDESGMPKERFSAEFPKEGPSILRIQQVVRGDSAAYFCAGSPSQGTAYNEQFFGPGTRLTVL.

This clonotype has ten or more counts. DNA of the CDR3: TGTGCCAGCAGTTTAGTAGGGGGAGGGCCGAGGAATGAGCAGTTCTTC. Encoded protein: CASSLVGGGPRNEQFF. The V and J genes are TRBV12-3 or TRBV12-4 and TRBJ2-1; possible D gene TRBD2, 7 bases. The CDR3 length is 16 residues. The germline V and J ends were trimmed by 1 base and 7 bases, with 17 bases remaining between them.

The sample holds many counts of this clonotype. This chain joins TRBV2 and TRBJ2-6; D tentatively fits TRBD1 or TRBD2 (6 bases each). The CDR3 has 17 amino acids. Germline CDR1 and CDR2: SNHLY and FYNNEI. V gave up 6 bases and J gave up 2 bases, with 17 bases separating them. The CDR3 bases are TGTGCCAGCAGGGCCCCGGGGGCGCGGACTGGGGCCAACGTCCTGACTTTC. Translation: CASRAPGARTGANVLTF.

This clonotype was counted between two and nine times. The chain recombines TRBV28 with TRBJ1-4; a possible D gene is TRBD1 (5 bases). The CDR3 spans 15 residues. In germline, CDR1 is MDHEN, CDR2 SYDVKM. The V gene lost 4 bases and the J gene lost 7 bases, with 16 bases spanning the gap. The CDR3 sequence: CASSYRTGGGEKLFF. In nucleotides, the CDR3 is TGTGCCAGCAGTTACCGGACCGGGGGGGGTGAAAAACTGTTTTTT.

This chain links TRBV6-1 with TRBJ2-7; 9 bases are a match to TRBD1. V shed 5 bases and J 0 bases; nucleotides not matched to a gene: 5. The germline V gene encodes CDR1 MNHNS and CDR2 SASEGT. This CDR3 comprises 15 residues. The CDR3 reads CASSTDRGHSYEQYF. The CDR3, as DNA: TGTGCCAGCAGTACGGACAGGGGCCACTCCTACGAGCAGTACTTC.

The V call is TRBV9, the J call TRBJ2-3; TRBD2 agrees at 10 bases. Germline-derived CDR1 and CDR2 are SGDLS and YYNGEE. The CDR3 length is 15 residues. V shed 0 bases, J shed 4 bases, and the junction held 2 bases outside the gene matches. CDR3 region: CASSVELAGADTQYF. CDR3 bases: TGTGCCAGCAGCGTAGAGCTAGCGGGAGCAGATACGCAGTATTTT.

The chain recombines TRBV20-1 with TRBJ2-7, with D possibly matching TRBD1 (6 bases). This CDR3 has 14 residues. Germline V CDR1 and CDR2: DFQATT, SNEGSKA (reference sequence). With 5 bases removed from V and 0 bases from J, the gap between germline ends came to 14 bases. The CDR3 sequence is CSAGHTGSSYEQYF. The CDR3 DNA reads TGCAGTGCTGGGCACACAGGGAGCTCCTACGAGCAGTACTTC.

Many counts were recorded for this clonotype. V usage is TRBV30 and J usage is TRBJ2-3, with 12 bases matching TRBD1. Germline values: CDR1 GTSNPN, CDR2 SVGIG (reference sequence). The CDR3 loop spans 16 amino acids. The J segment lost 1 base and the V segment lost 2 bases, leaving 4 bases of the junction unmatched. The CDR3 is CAWSRWDRGRTDTQYF. CDR3 bases: TGTGCCTGGAGTAGGTGGGACAGGGGGCGCACAGATACGCAGTATTTT.

This clonotype was picked up many times. The chain carries TRBV30 and TRBJ1-6; D is possibly TRBD1 (5 bases). Trimming removed 0 bases from V and 10 bases from J, with 16 bases in between. This CDR3 has 15 amino acids. CDR1 is GTSNPN, CDR2 SVGIG, per germline (reference sequence). This CDR3 reads CAWSVPSTVGSPLHF. CDR3 DNA: TGTGCCTGGAGTGTACCGTCGACAGTCGGGTCACCCCTCCACTTT.

The rearrangement links TRBV7-9 to TRBJ2-6; D perhaps matches TRBD2 (6 bases). The germline V and J ends were trimmed by 4 bases and 0 bases, with 34 bases remaining between them. From germline, CDR1 is SEHNR and CDR2 FQNEAQ (reference sequence). The CDR3 runs to 24 residues. CDR3 bases: TGTGCCAGCAGCTCGCCCCTTCGGTGGGAGGTTGGTTGGTCAATAGCCTCTGGGGCCAACGTCCTGACTTTC. This encodes CASSSPLRWEVGWSIASGANVLTF.

The V and J genes are TRBV10-3 and TRBJ2-3; 9 bases are shared with TRBD2. The V gene's germline CDR1 is ENHRY and CDR2 SYGVKD. Trimming took 0 bases from V and 0 from J; bases not matched to a gene: 4. The CDR3 runs to 17 residues. In nucleotides, the CDR3 is TGTGCCATCAGTGAGTCAAGACTAGCGGCTAGCACAGATACGCAGTATTTT. Amino acids: CAISESRLAASTDTQYF.

This clonotype was found many times. The V gene is TRBV7-8, the J gene TRBJ2-3; 10 bases line up with TRBD2. The germline V gene encodes CDR1 SGHVS and CDR2 FQNEAQ. V lost 3 bases and J lost 2; bases outside the gene matches: 5. CDR3 length: 16 amino acids. CDR3 DNA sequence: TGTGCCAGCAGCTTTCCCGGGACTAGCGTCACAGATACGCAGTATTTT. It is translated as CASSFPGTSVTDTQYF.

This clonotype was counted at least ten times. The rearrangement uses TRBV5-1 and TRBJ2-1, with a tentative D call TRBD1 (5 bases). The germline gives CDR1 SGHRS, CDR2 YFSETQ. The CDR3 consists of 16 residues. Trimming took off 3 bases at V and 6 bases at J, with 19 bases between the two ends. In DNA, the CDR3 is TGCGCCAGCAGCTCGGACCCCAGAAGGGGTCCCAATGAGCAGTTCTTC. This translates into CASSSDPRRGPNEQFF.

This clonotype was counted many times. The chain couples TRBV30 to TRBJ2-3; possible D gene TRBD1, 5 bases. The CDR3 covers 14 residues. Germline V gene lookup returns CDR1 GTSNPN and CDR2 SVGIG (reference sequence). Trimming pared 3 bases from V and 2 bases from J, leaving 12 bases between. This CDR3 is CAWSTDSFTDTQYF. In nucleotides, the CDR3 is TGTGCCTGGAGCACAGACAGCTTCACAGATACGCAGTATTTT. Using reference TRBV30 and TRBJ2-3 for the parts outside the CDR3, the full variable domain is SQTIHQWPATLVQPVGSPLSLECTVEGTSNPNLYWYRQAAGRGLQLLFYSVGIGQISSEVPQNLSASRPQDRQFILSSKKLLLSDSGFYLCAWSTDSFTDTQYFGPGTRLTVL.

For this clonotype: One end of the junction does not line up with germline, which may come from a read error. The chain recombines TRBV7-4 with TRBJ1-6; D is uncertain. This CDR3 spans 12 amino acids. CDR1 and CDR2 (germline): SGHVT, SQSDAQ. CDR3 DNA: TGTTCCAGCAGCTTAAATCCCGGCCTTCTCCACTTT. It translates to CSSSLNPGLLHF.